This passage covers 27 T cell receptor beta chains from one sample sequenced in a study of radiotherapy plus CTLA-4 blockade in lung cancer. Sequencing used immunoSEQ multiplex PCR; TCRdb keeps in-frame clones, though not all of them. Of approximately 76,000 clones listed, about 79% are singletons. Source: peripheral blood, taken from a patient treated with radiotherapy plus ipilimumab. The receptor source for this set is a human donor with non-small cell lung cancer who had a partial response to radiotherapy plus ipilimumab. Some clones in this sample may be carry-over from other donors' samples.

The table lists this clone with a few counts. J is TRBJ1-4 and V is TRBV10-3; 8 bases match TRBD1. CDR3 length equals 14 residues. The V segment lost 5 bases and the J segment 7 bases; nucleotides outside the gene matches: 6. Germline values: CDR1 ENHRY, CDR2 SYGVKD. CDR3 in amino acids: CAISPGGAVEKLFF. CDR3 in DNA: TGTGCCATCAGTCCAGGGGGCGCGGTTGAAAAACTGTTTTTT.

This clone was detected once. This chain links TRBV9 with TRBJ2-5; 9 nucleotides match TRBD2. The end of the DNA is better explained by TRBJ2-7, so the J call may be wrong. Germline V gives CDR1 SGDLS, CDR2 YYNGEE. The CDR3 is 15 amino acids. CDR3 sequence: CASSVDSGGPGEQYF. The DNA of the CDR3 is TGTGCCAGCAGCGTAGACAGCGGGGGGCCAGGCGAGCAGTACTTC.

The V call is TRBV4-2, the J call TRBJ1-2; D not certain. V was clipped by 1 base and J by 8 bases, with 14 bases between them. Germline CDR1 is LGHNA and CDR2 is YNFKEQ. CDR3 length: 14 residues. CDR3 DNA: TGTGCCAGCAGCCAAGGTACGGGCCCGGGAGGCTACACCTTC. Translating gives CASSQGTGPGGYTF.

The chain is built from TRBV4-1 and TRBJ2-7; TRBD1 is a possible D gene (6 bases). Germline lookup yields CDR1 MGHRA and CDR2 YSYEKL. Trimming removed 4 bases from V and 5 bases from J, with 9 bases in between. The CDR3 sequence is 12 residues long. The CDR3 reads CASSPNRDEQYF. The CDR3 nucleotides read TGCGCCAGCAGCCCGAACAGGGACGAGCAGTACTTC.

This clone was recorded only once. The CDR3 sequence: CASSPTGTSEETQYF. CDR3 bases: TGTGCCAGCAGCCCCACCGGGACTAGCGAAGAGACCCAGTACTTC. The chain uses TRBV9 and TRBJ2-5; 10 bases map to TRBD2. V shed 4 bases, J shed 3 bases, and the junction held 6 bases outside the gene matches. This CDR3 is built from 15 residues. The V gene's germline CDR1 is SGDLS and CDR2 YYNGEE.

V and J are TRBV5-1 and TRBJ1-3, with 7 positions matching TRBD1. V gave up 2 bases and J gave up 8 bases; unmatched junction bases: 10. Germline loops: CDR1 SGHRS, CDR2 YFSETQ. The CDR3 loop spans 15 amino acids. This CDR3 is CASSFGDRDTYTIYF. Written as DNA, the CDR3 is TGCGCCAGCAGCTTCGGCGACAGGGATACTTACACCATATATTTT.

The chain couples TRBV5-1 to TRBJ2-1, with a tentative D call TRBD2 (5 bases). In germline, CDR1 is SGHRS, CDR2 YFSETQ. V shed 0 bases and J shed 0 bases, with 10 bases lying between them. CDR3 length: 16 residues. The CDR3 DNA reads as TGCGCCAGCAGCTTGGATCCGGGGAGCTCCTACAATGAGCAGTTCTTC. This encodes CASSLDPGSSYNEQFF.

This rearrangement joins TRBV5-6 to TRBJ2-3, with TRBD2 matching over 9 bases. The CDR3 is made up of 17 amino acids. V dropped 0 bases and J dropped 3; count of bases not matched to a gene: 8. Germline values: CDR1 SGHDT, CDR2 YYEEEE. The CDR3, as DNA: TGTGCCAGCAGCTTGGACGGCGGGAGGGCCGGGACAGATACGCAGTATTTT. It specifies CASSLDGGRAGTDTQYF.

V usage is TRBV15 and J usage is TRBJ2-3; D ambiguous. The CDR3 totals 13 residues. The V gene's germline CDR1 is LNHNV and CDR2 YYDKDF (reference sequence). The V end was cut by 6 bases, the J end by 5 bases, with 12 bases between. CDR3 loop: CATRTADLDTQYF. CDR3 coding DNA: TGTGCCACCAGGACTGCCGATCTAGATACGCAGTATTTT.

The chain links TRBV5-8 to TRBJ2-1, with TRBD2 matching 11 bases. Germline trimming cut 6 bases from V and 4 bases from J; bases unmatched to any gene: 6. This CDR3 has 15 residues. From germline, CDR1 is SGHTS and CDR2 YDEGEE. This CDR3 reads CASTEGLAEYNEQFF. For the CDR3, the DNA is TGTGCCAGCACCGAGGGACTAGCGGAATACAATGAGCAGTTCTTC.

This clone was observed once. The chain uses TRBV10-3 and TRBJ1-1; D may be TRBD1 (6 bases). The CDR3 runs 14 residues. CDR1 ENHRY and CDR2 SYGVKD come from the germline V gene. V was pared by 8 bases and J by 5 bases, with 18 bases between. The CDR3, as DNA: TGTGCCATCCGGGGGGGCGGGGAGTTAACTGAAGCTTTCTTT. Its translation: CAIRGGGELTEAFF.

V gene TRBV28 combines with J gene TRBJ1-6; no clear D. CDR3 length: 16 residues. Germline V gene lookup returns CDR1 MDHEN and CDR2 SYDVKM. V lost 2 bases to trimming and J lost 3 bases, with 11 bases between them. CDR3 DNA: TGTGCCAGCAGTTTAAGAGGCAGCCTCTATAATTCACCCCTCCACTTT. It specifies CASSLRGSLYNSPLHF.

V usage is TRBV21-1 and J usage is TRBJ2-2; the table assigns TRBD2, which was not confirmed against the DNA. TRBV21-1 is annotated as a pseudogene. CDR3 length equals 16 residues. CDR3 amino acids: CASSKVRTRKAGELFF. In nucleotides, the CDR3 is TGTGCCAGCAGCAAAGTGCGGACTAGGAAGGCCGGGGAGCTGTTTTTT.

This chain connects TRBV28 to TRBJ2-7, with 9 bases fitting TRBD1. From germline, CDR1 is MDHEN and CDR2 SYDVKM. V lost 7 bases to trimming and J lost 3 bases; unmatched junction nucleotides: 1. There are 12 residues in the CDR3. The CDR3 reads CASKTGGYEQYF. For the CDR3, the DNA is TGTGCCAGCAAGACAGGGGGCTACGAGCAGTACTTC.

This chain joins TRBV5-8 and TRBJ2-3; the match to TRBD2 covers 13 bases. This CDR3 contains 17 residues. CDR1 and CDR2 (germline): SGHTS, YDEGEE. The trim removed 3 bases at V and 4 bases at J, leaving 8 bases unmatched. CDR3 DNA: TGTGCCAGCAGCTCCGGACTAGCGGGGGAGCTGGCAGATACGCAGTATTTT. Its protein product is CASSSGLAGELADTQYF.

The chain has TRBV5-1 and TRBJ2-3, with D possibly being TRBD2 (5 bases). Germline loops: CDR1 SGHRS, CDR2 YFSETQ. Trimming removed 0 bases from V and 6 bases from J, with 14 bases in between. The CDR3 totals 15 residues. For the CDR3, the DNA is TGCGCCAGCAGCTTGGAGGTTGGTGGGAGCGATACGCAGTATTTT. This codes for CASSLEVGGSDTQYF.

This chain uses TRBV15 with TRBJ2-5; 9 positions agree with TRBD1. Looked up from germline, CDR1 is LNHNV and CDR2 is YYDKDF (reference sequence). Germline trimming cut 2 bases from V and 4 bases from J; bases unmatched to any gene: 8. The CDR3 loop spans 16 amino acids. CDR3 coding DNA: TGTGCCACCAGCAGACTACCGGGACAGGGTTCAGAGACCCAGTACTTC. Translated: CATSRLPGQGSETQYF.

This clone was found once. This chain links TRBV4-2 with TRBJ2-7, with D possibly being TRBD2 (5 bases). Germline V gene lookup returns CDR1 LGHNA and CDR2 YNFKEQ. The CDR3 extends over 14 amino acids. Between the trimmed V and J ends, which lost 1 base and 1 base, there was a span of 8 bases. CDR3 in amino acids: CASSQVGGSYEQYF. The DNA of the CDR3 is TGTGCCAGCAGCCAAGTCGGAGGTTCCTACGAGCAGTACTTC.

The chain recombines TRBV28 with TRBJ2-1, with no clear D. From germline, CDR1 is MDHEN and CDR2 SYDVKM. There are 15 residues in the CDR3. Trimming pared 9 bases from V and 1 base from J, leaving 16 bases between. The CDR3 nucleotides read TGTGCCAGTTTACCCCCACGGGTTTCCTACAATGAGCAGTTCTTC. Translation gives CASLPPRVSYNEQFF.

The J gene is TRBJ1-1, the V gene TRBV29-1, with D maybe TRBD1 (5 bases). This CDR3 region has 13 residues. V lost 1 base and J lost 0, with 6 bases in between. The germline V gene encodes CDR1 SQVTM and CDR2 ANQGSEA. Here the CDR3 DNA reads TGCAGCGTTGAAGGACAGATGAACACTGAAGCTTTCTTT. Its protein is CSVEGQMNTEAFF.

The chain couples TRBV19 to TRBJ2-1; 11 bases agree with TRBD2. The ends lost 3 bases at V and 0 bases at J; junction bases unmatched: 13. The CDR3 is 20 residues long. Germline CDR1 LNHDA, CDR2 SQIVND (reference sequence). The CDR3 loop reads CASSIPTSGRSLSSYNEQFF. The CDR3 bases are TGTGCCAGTAGTATCCCAACTAGCGGGAGATCCCTGAGCTCCTACAATGAGCAGTTCTTC.

The V and J genes are TRBV19 and TRBJ1-2; TRBD1 aligns across 8 bases. CDR3 length equals 15 residues. V trimming: 6 bases; J trimming: 5 bases; junction bases outside the gene matches: 11. Germline CDR1 is LNHDA and CDR2 is SQIVND (reference sequence). The CDR3 DNA reads as TGTGCCAGTAGACAGGGGGAAAACAACTATTATGGCTACACCTTC. It encodes CASRQGENNYYGYTF.

Of note for this clone: Different DNA sequences within this sample yield the same CDR3. The chain is built from TRBV6-1 and TRBJ2-7; 9 bases are shared with TRBD1. The CDR3 loop spans 15 amino acids. Germline CDR1 and CDR2: MNHNS and SASEGT. The junction had 6 bases not matched to a gene; V was cut back by 6 bases and J by 0 bases. The CDR3 protein is CASREGQGFSYEQYF. The DNA of the CDR3 is TGTGCCAGCAGAGAGGGACAGGGCTTCTCCTACGAGCAGTACTTC.

The J gene is TRBJ1-5, the V gene TRBV27; D perhaps matches TRBD1 (6 bases). The V gene lost 0 bases and the J gene lost 4 bases, with 16 bases spanning the gap. Germline CDR1 MNHEY, CDR2 SMNVEV (reference sequence). The CDR3 is 17 residues long. The CDR3 reads CASSLSFSGGGNQPQHF. As DNA, the CDR3 is TGTGCCAGCAGTTTATCCTTTTCGGGGGGCGGTAATCAGCCCCAGCATTTT.

This clone has only one observation. The chain uses TRBV7-3 and TRBJ2-1; 11 positions match TRBD2. The V segment lost 1 base and the J segment 8 bases; nucleotides outside the gene matches: 4. Germline V CDR1 and CDR2: SGHTA, FQGTGA. The CDR3 covers 15 residues. CDR3 nucleotides: TGTGCCAGCAGCTTAAGACTAGCGGGAATGGATGAGCAGTTCTTC. This codes for CASSLRLAGMDEQFF.

The chain uses TRBV5-1 and TRBJ2-5; 10 bases line up with TRBD2. CDR3 length: 13 amino acids. Trimming took 6 bases from V and 5 from J; bases not matched to a gene: 4. Germline V gives CDR1 SGHRS, CDR2 YFSETQ. The DNA for the CDR3 is TGCGCCAGCATGCTAGCGGGGGCGGAGACCCAGTACTTC. Encoded protein: CASMLAGAETQYF.

This clone is deemed medium-sized. The V and J genes are TRBV7-8 and TRBJ2-4; a weak D match, TRBD2 (6 bases). Trimming stripped 1 base from V and 12 bases from J, with 10 bases between. Germline CDR1 SGHVS, CDR2 FQNEAQ. The CDR3 has 12 amino acids. For the CDR3, the DNA is TGTGCCAGCAGCTTAGTAAACGGGGGTCAGTACTTC. It translates to CASSLVNGGQYF.